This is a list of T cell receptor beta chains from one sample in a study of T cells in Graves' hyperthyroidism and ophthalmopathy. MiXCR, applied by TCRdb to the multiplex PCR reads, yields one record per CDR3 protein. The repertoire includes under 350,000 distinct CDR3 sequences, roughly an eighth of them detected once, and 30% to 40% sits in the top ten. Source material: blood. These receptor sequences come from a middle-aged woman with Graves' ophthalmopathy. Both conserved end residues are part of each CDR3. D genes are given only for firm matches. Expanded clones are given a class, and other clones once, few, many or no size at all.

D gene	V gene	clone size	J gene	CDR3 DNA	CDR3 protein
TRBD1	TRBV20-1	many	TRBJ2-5	TGCAGTGCTAGCGCCGGGACAGGGGGTTTGACCCAGTACTTC	CSASAGTGGLTQYF
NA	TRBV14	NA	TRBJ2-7	TGTGCCAGCTCAGGTGGAGGGTCGGGGAACCCCTACGAGCAGTACTTC	CASSGGGSGNPYEQYF
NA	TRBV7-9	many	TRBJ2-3	TGTGCCAGCAGCTTACCCTGGGATACGCAGTATTTT	CASSLPWDTQYF
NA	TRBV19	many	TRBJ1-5	TGTGCCAGCAACCCCCGGGGACATAGCAATCAGCCCCAGCATTTT	CASNPRGHSNQPQHF
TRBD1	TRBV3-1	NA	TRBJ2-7	TGTGCCAGCAGCCAATCTCCACGACAGGGGGCTTGGTACGAGCAGTACTTC	CASSQSPRQGAWYEQYF
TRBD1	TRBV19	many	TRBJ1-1	TGTGCCAGTCAAGTCCGGACAGGGGGCGACAGCACTGAAGCTTTCTTT	CASQVRTGGDSTEAFF
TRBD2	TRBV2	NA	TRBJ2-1	TGTGCCAGCAGTCTGGGGACTAGCGAATACAATGAGCAGTTCTTC	CASSLGTSEYNEQFF
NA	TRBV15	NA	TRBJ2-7	TGTGCCACCAGCAGGGGACCGGTAGACAGGACCTACGAGCAGTACTTC	CATSRGPVDRTYEQYF
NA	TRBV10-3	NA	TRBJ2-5	TGTGCCATCAGGGGGACTGGGCCCCAAGAGACCCAGTACTTC	CAIRGTGPQETQYF
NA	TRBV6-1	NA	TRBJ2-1	TGTGCCAGCAGTTATTTCGGACAAACATTCAATGAGCAGTTCTTC	CASSYFGQTFNEQFF
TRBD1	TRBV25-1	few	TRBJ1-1	TGTGCCAGCAGTGAACCAGGCAGGGGGAAAACTGAAGCTTTCTTT	CASSEPGRGKTEAFF
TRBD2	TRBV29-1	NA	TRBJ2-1	TGCAGCGTCCCTACTAGCGGGGGCTGGTATGAGCAGTTCTTC	CSVPTSGGWYEQFF
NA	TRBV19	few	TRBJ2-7	TGTGCCAGTACCACCTCCGGGAGAACCTCCGAGCAGTACTTC	CASTTSGRTSEQYF
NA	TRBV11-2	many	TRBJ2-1	TGTGCCAGCAGCTTAGTTATGTATCATGAGCAGTTCTTC	CASSLVMYHEQFF
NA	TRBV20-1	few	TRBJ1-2	TGCAGTGCTAGATTGGGACAAACTTATGGCTACACCTTC	CSARLGQTYGYTF
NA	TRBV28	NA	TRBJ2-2	TGTGCCAGCAGCTTTCAGGGCGCAAGGACCGGGGAGCTGTTTTTT	CASSFQGARTGELFF
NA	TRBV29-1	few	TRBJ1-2	TGCAGCGCGACAGAGATCTATAACTATGGCTACACCTTC	CSATEIYNYGYTF
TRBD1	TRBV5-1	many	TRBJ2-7	TGCGCCAGCAGCATCTCCGGGACAGGGGCCGACGAGCAGTACTTC	CASSISGTGADEQYF
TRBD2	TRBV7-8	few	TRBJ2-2	TGTGCCAGCAGCTCGACTAGCGGGACTCCCGGGGAGCTGTTTTTT	CASSSTSGTPGELFF
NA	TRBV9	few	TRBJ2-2	TGTGCCAGCAGCGTACGGACCAGCACCGGGGAGCTGTTTTTT	CASSVRTSTGELFF
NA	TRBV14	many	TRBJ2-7	TGTGCCAGCAGCCAAGAAGGGTTGGGGTTTGGGCCAGCCTACGAGCAGTACTTC	CASSQEGLGFGPAYEQYF
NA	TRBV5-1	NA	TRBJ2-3	TGCGCCAGCAGCTTGATGTACAGGGATCAGGATACGCAGTATTTT	CASSLMYRDQDTQYF